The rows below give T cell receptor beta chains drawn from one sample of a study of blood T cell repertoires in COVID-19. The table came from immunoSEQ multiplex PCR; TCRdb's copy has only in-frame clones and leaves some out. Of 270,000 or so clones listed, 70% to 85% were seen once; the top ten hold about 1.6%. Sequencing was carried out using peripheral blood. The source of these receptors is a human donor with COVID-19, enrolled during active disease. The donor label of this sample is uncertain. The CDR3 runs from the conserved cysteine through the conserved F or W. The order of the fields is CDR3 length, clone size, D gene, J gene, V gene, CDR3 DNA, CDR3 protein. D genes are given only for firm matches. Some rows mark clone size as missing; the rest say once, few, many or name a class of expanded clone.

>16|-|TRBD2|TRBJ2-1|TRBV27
TGTGCCAGCAGTTCCCTCCTGGGACTAGCGGGCAATGAGCAGTTCTTC
CASSSLLGLAGNEQFF
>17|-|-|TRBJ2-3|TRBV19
TGTGCCAGTAGTATAGACGGAGTGAGCCCTAGCACAGATACGCAGTATTTT
CASSIDGVSPSTDTQYF
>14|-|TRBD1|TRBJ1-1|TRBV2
TGTGCCAGCAGGATGGGACAGCGCAACACTGAAGCTTTCTTT
CASRMGQRNTEAFF
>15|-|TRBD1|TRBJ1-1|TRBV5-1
TGCGCCAGCAGCTTGGGGGACAGGGGATGGGGTGAAGCTTTCTTT
CASSLGDRGWGEAFF
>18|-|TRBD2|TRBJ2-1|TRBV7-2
TGTGCCAGCAGCTTAGTGACTAGCGGGAGCATTAAGTACAATGAGCAGTTCTTC
CASSLVTSGSIKYNEQFF
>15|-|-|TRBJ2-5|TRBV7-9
TGTGCCAGCAGCTTAGATGGCGGGGATCAAGAGACCCAGTACTTC
CASSLDGGDQETQYF
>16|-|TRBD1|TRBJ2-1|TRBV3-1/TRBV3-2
TGTGCCAGCAGTCGATACACCGGGACAGGGGACAATGAGCAGTTCTTC
CASSRYTGTGDNEQFF
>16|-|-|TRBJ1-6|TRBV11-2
TGTGCCAGCAGCCCCGGACAGAGCCGTTATAATTCACCCCTCCACTTT
CASSPGQSRYNSPLHF
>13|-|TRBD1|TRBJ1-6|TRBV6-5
TGTGCCAGCAGAACGGACAGGGGTTCACCCCTCCACTTT
CASRTDRGSPLHF
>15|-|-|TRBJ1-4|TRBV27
TGTGCCAGCAGTCTACCGGGTCAGCATAATGAAAAACTGTTTTTT
CASSLPGQHNEKLFF
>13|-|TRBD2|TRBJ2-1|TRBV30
TGTGCCTGGAGTCAACGGGAGGGAAATGAGCAGTTCTTC
CAWSQREGNEQFF
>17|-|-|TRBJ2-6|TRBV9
TGTGCCAGCAGCGTAGGGGCGGGGCTGAGCGGGGCCAACGTCCTGACTTTC
CASSVGAGLSGANVLTF
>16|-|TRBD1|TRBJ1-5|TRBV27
TGTGCCAGCAGCGTAGGACAGGGTCGGGGCAATCAGCCCCAGCATTTT
CASSVGQGRGNQPQHF
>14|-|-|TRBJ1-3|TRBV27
TGTGCCAGCAGTCGACAGAGCTCTGGAAACACCATATATTTT
CASSRQSSGNTIYF
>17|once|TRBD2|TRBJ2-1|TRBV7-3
TGTGCCAGCAGCCTAGGGCTTACTAGCGCCATGGGGGGTGAGCAGTTCTTC
CASSLGLTSAMGGEQFF
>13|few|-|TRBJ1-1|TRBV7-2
TGTGCCAGCAGCCTGACAGAGAACACTGAAGCTTTCTTT
CASSLTENTEAFF
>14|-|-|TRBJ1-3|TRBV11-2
TGTGCCAGCAGCATAAGGGAGACTGGAAACACCATATATTTT
CASSIRETGNTIYF
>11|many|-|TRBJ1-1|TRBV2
TGTGCCAGCAGTAAGGGGATAGGAGCTTTCTTT
CASSKGIGAFF
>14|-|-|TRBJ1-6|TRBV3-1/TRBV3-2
TGTGCCAGCAGCCAAGGACAAGCAGGTTCACCCCTCCACTTT
CASSQGQAGSPLHF
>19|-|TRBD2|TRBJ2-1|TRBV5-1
TGCGCCAGCAGCTTGGCCTATGGGACTAGCGGGAGGGCCGGAGGTGAGCAGTTCTTC
CASSLAYGTSGRAGGEQFF
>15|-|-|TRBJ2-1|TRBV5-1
TGCGCCAGCAGCGAGGCTCCGGGAGTGGTTAATGAGCAGTTCTTC
CASSEAPGVVNEQFF
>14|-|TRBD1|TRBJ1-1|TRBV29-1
TGCAGCGTTGACGGCCAGGGGGCAGGCACTGAAGCTTTCTTT
CSVDGQGAGTEAFF
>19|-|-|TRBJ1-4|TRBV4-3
TGCGCCAGCAGCCAAGATCAAGCGACAGCCATTGCAACTAATGAAAAACTGTTTTTT
CASSQDQATAIATNEKLFF
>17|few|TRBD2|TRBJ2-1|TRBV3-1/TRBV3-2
TGTGCCAGCAGCCAAGGCCTCGGGACTAGCGGGTACAATGAGCAGTTCTTC
CASSQGLGTSGYNEQFF
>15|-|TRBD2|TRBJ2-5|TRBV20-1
TGCAGTGCTAGTTCGGTAGCGGGAGGGGCAGAGACCCAGTACTTC
CSASSVAGGAETQYF
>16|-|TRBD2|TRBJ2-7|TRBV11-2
TGTGCCAGCAGCAGACTAGCGGGAGGGCCGAACTACGAGCAGTACTTC
CASSRLAGGPNYEQYF
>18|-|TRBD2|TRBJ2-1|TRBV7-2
TGTGCCAGCAGCTTAGGCGCAGTAGCTAGCGGGAGTTCGGGTGAGCAGTTCTTC
CASSLGAVASGSSGEQFF
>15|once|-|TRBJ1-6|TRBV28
TGTGCCAGCAGTCCGGGAGGAGAGGGACACTCACCCCTCCACTTT
CASSPGGEGHSPLHF
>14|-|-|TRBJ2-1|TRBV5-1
TGCGCCAGCAGCCCGGGGGACTCCTACAATGAGCAGTTCTTC
CASSPGDSYNEQFF
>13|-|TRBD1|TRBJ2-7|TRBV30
TGTGCCTGGAGTGTACAGGGGGCAAGTGGGCAGTACTTC
CAWSVQGASGQYF
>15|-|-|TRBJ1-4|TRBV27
TGTGCCAGCAGCACATGGCGGGGGTATCAAGAAAAACTGTTTTTT
CASSTWRGYQEKLFF
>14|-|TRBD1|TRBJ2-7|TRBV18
TGTGCCAGCTCACCGGGACAGTTCCCTTACGAGCAGTACTTC
CASSPGQFPYEQYF
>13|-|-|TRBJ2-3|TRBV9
TGTGCCAGCAGCTCCGGAGCCACAGATACGCAGTATTTT
CASSSGATDTQYF
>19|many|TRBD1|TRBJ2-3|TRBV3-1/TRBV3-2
TGTGCCAGCAGCCCGGGAAGGGACAGACTCTTCACTAGCACAGATACGCAGTATTTT
CASSPGRDRLFTSTDTQYF
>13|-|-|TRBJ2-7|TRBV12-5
TGTGCTAGTGGTCGAACGGGTTCCTACGAGCAGTACTTC
CASGRTGSYEQYF
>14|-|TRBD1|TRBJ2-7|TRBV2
TGTGCCAGCAGTGTCCGACAGGGGGTCGACGAGCAGTACTTC
CASSVRQGVDEQYF
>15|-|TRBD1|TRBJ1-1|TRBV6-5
TGTGCCAGCAGGAGGGACAGGGCTGGGGGGACTGAAGCTTTCTTT
CASRRDRAGGTEAFF
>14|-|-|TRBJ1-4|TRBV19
TGTGCCAGTAGTCTCCGAGGGGGGGGAGAAAAACTGTTTTTT
CASSLRGGGEKLFF
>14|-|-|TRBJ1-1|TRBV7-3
TGTGCCAGCAGCTCCTCTGGGCAGAACACTGAAGCTTTCTTT
CASSSSGQNTEAFF
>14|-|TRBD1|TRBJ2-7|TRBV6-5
TGTGCCAGCAGACCCGGGACAGAACCCTACGAGCAGTACTTC
CASRPGTEPYEQYF
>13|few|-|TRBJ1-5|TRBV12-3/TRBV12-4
TGTGCCAGCAGCCCAGGGGAAGTCCAGCCCCAGCATTTT
CASSPGEVQPQHF
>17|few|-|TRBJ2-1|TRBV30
TGTGCCTGGAGCCCTGGGGGCCTTAAGGTTCCCTACAATGAGCAGTTCTTC
CAWSPGGLKVPYNEQFF
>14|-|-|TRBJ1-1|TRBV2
TGTGCCAGCAGTTTCTCACAGGATCGCACTGAAGCTTTCTTT
CASSFSQDRTEAFF
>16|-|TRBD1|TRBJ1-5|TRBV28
TGTGCCAGCAGTCCTCCCGGGACAGGTAGCAATCAGCCCCAGCATTTT
CASSPPGTGSNQPQHF
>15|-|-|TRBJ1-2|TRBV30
TGTGCCTGGAGTGGAGGGGCAGGGGTGGGCTATGGCTACACCTTC
CAWSGGAGVGYGYTF
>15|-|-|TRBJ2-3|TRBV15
TGTGCCACCAGCAGGAGGACAGCCAGCACAGATACGCAGTATTTT
CATSRRTASTDTQYF
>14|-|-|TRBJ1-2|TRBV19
TGTGCCAGTACCCCCCGACAGTGGGGGGTGGGCTACACCTTC
CASTPRQWGVGYTF
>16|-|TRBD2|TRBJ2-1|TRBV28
TGTGCCAGCAGTTTGTTAGCGGGAGAGAGATTCAATGAGCAGTTCTTC
CASSLLAGERFNEQFF
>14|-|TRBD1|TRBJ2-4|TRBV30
TGTGCCTGGAGTGCGGACAGGGCAGGGAACATTCAGTACTTC
CAWSADRAGNIQYF
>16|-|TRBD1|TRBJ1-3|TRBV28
TGTGCCAGCAGTTCACCCGGACAGGGGCGGGGAAACACCATATATTTT
CASSSPGQGRGNTIYF
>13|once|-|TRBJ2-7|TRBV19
TGTGCCAGTACTCCAGGACGGGGTTACGAGCAGTACTTC
CASTPGRGYEQYF